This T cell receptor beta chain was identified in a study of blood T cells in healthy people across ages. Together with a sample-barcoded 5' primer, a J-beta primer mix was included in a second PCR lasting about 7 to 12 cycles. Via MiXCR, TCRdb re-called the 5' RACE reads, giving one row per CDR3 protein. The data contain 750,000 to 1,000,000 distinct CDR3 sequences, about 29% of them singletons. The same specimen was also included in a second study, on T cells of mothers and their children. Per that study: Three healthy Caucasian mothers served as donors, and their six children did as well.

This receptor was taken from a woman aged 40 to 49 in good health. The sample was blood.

CDR3 in amino acids: CASSVEKYADTQYF. CDR3 DNA sequence: TGTGCCAGCAGCGTAGAGAAGTATGCAGATACGCAGTATTTT. The J gene is TRBJ2-3, the V gene TRBV9; D is undetermined. Germline-derived CDR1 and CDR2 are SGDLS and YYNGEE. The V end lost 0 bases, the J end lost 4 bases, and 9 bases lay between the germline ends. CDR3 length: 14 amino acids.